There are a few counts of the clone carrying this T cell receptor beta chain. TCRdb called the 5' RACE reads again in MiXCR, with one record for every CDR3 protein. The repertoire holds some 400,000 distinct CDR3 sequences, with about 19% as singletons. These data belong to a study of T cells after yellow fever vaccination. Overall study context: Preparation of fractions with low cell numbers was performed using SMART-Seq v4 Ultra Low Input.

The CDR3 contains 16 residues. Germline assignment: CDR1 MNHEY and CDR2 SVGAGI. V gave up 2 bases and J gave up 5 bases; unmatched junction bases: 6. The chain is built from TRBV6-5 and TRBJ2-2, with TRBD2 matching 9 bases. Sequenced material: PBMCs, taken before the yellow fever booster vaccination. This clonotype originated in a man between 18 and 35 years old who received the YFV17D yellow fever vaccine. CDR3 sequence: CASSYPRGGGTGELFF. As DNA, the CDR3 is TGTGCCAGCAGTTACCCCCGCGGGGGGGGGACCGGGGAGCTGTTTTTT.